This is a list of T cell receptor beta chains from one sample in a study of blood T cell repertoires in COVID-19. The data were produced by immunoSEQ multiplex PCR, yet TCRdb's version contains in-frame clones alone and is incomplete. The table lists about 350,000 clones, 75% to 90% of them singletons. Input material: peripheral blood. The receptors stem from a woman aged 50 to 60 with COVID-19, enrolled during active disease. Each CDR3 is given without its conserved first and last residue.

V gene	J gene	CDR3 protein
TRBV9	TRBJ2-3	ASTVRASGADTQY
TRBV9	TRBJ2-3	ASSVSTNSKRY
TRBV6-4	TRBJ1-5	ASSEADLNAYQPQH
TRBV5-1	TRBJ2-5	ASSPGPTEYQETQY
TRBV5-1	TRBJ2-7	ASSFFQGDSYEQY
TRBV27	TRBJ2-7	ASSLGGHEQY
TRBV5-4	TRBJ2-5	ASRPGGGYQETQY
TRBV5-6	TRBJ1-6	ASSFSTGGPATYNSPLH
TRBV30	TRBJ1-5	AWSVGGPGQPQH
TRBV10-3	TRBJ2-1	AISGGQNYNEQF
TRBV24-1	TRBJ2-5	ATSDGQKSQETQY
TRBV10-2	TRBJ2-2	ASTGAGELF
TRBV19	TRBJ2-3	ASSISGRKGDTQY
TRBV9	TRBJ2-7	ASSSGSNSYEQY
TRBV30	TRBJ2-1	AYYRARNEQF
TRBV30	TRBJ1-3	AWSIQGLGNTIY
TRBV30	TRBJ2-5	AWTSGSMETQY
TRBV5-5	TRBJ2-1	ASSFSSDSYNEQF
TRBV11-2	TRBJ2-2	ASSLGGQDTSSAGLF
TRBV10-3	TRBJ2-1	AIRVGQGASNEQF
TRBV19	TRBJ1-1	ASKHRGYTEAF
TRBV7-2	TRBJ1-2	ASSFVQGGGYT
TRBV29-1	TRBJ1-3	SVIPFGLGNTIY
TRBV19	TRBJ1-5	ASSVRNQPQH
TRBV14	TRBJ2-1	ASSHSSYNEQF
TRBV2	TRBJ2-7	ASREGQGAFYEQY
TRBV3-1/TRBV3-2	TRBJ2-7	ASSQAGGSRVEQY
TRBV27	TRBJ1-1	ASSPNPAGLEAF
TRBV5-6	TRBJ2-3	ASSLAGPTTQY
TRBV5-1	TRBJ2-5	ASSATGVRETQY
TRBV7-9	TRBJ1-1	ASSLGGRAEAF
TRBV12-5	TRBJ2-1	ASGLGLARDNEQF
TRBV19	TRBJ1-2	ASSHRGWGYGYT
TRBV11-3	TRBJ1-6	ASSTQGNNSPLH
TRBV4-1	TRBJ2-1	ASSLSGSSYNEQF
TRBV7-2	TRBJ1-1	ASSTRQSQSITEAF
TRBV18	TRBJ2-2	ASSKTGSQNTGELF
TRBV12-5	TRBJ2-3	ASGLAGGADTQY
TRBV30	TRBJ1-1	AWSRGLGAEAF
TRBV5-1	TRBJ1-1	ASSGGRVGNTEAF
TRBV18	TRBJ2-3	ASSPPVSGRADTQY
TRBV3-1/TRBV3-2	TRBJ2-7	ASSRLADYEQY
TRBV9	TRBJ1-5	ASSETGQERQPQH
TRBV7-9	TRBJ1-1	ASSLVPVTGTEAF
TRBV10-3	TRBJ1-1	AITEAGGTEAF
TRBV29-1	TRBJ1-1	SVSGQGKTEAF
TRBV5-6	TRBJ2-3	ASSADSVTPDTQY